This T cell receptor (beta chain) was identified in a study of identifying expanded T cells in peripheral blood. Of note for this clone: Its antigen remains unknown.

Healthy donors had no documented immune events, such as infections, while sampled. V dropped 5 bases and J dropped 2 bases, with 9 bases sitting between them. Germline loops: CDR1 SGHAT, CDR2 FQNNGV. The CDR3 runs to 13 residues. Broader study findings: Across healthy donors, higher total template counts meant significantly greater approximately two-week count variance. About 1.2 clones differed between technical replicates, versus around 15 and 18 over time.

Generated by immunoSEQ multiplex PCR, the TCRdb table keeps only in-frame clones and is missing some. Among about 130,000 clones, 65% to 90% were seen once, and the ten largest hold 8.4%. J is TRBJ2-5 and V is TRBV11-2; D unresolved. The sequence was obtained from a person between 18 and 75 years old in good health. The sample comprised blood. The CDR3 DNA sequence: TGTGCCAGCAGCCCAACAGCTCAAGAGACCCAGTACTTC. It translates to CASSPTAQETQYF.